A selection of T cell receptor beta chains follows, all from one sample in a study of cytotoxic CD8 clonotypes in ibrutinib-treated CLL. TCRdb's table, derived via immunoSEQ multiplex PCR, lists solely in-frame clones and lacks some. The table includes tens of thousands of clones, roughly three fifths detected once. Sequenced here: PBMCs, sampled after 24 months of ibrutinib treatment. The source of these receptors is a human donor with chronic lymphocytic leukemia. The CDR3 runs from the conserved cysteine through the conserved F or W. A D gene is named only where the DNA matches it firmly. Not every row has a clone size; where given, it reads once, few, many or a size class.

J: TRBJ2-7; D: NA; V: TRBV5-1; size: NA; DNA: TGCGCCAGCAGCCCAGAGACAGTCTCCTACGAGCAGTACTTC; CDR3: CASSPETVSYEQYF
J: TRBJ2-5; D: TRBD2; V: TRBV11-2; size: NA; DNA: TGTGCCAGCAGCCTCTGGACTAGCTATAGAGAGACCCAGTACTTC; CDR3: CASSLWTSYRETQYF
J: TRBJ2-5; D: NA; V: TRBV29-1; size: NA; DNA: TGCAGCTACAGGGTCCCTAACCCGATAGAGACCCAGTACTTC; CDR3: CSYRVPNPIETQYF
J: TRBJ2-7; D: TRBD1; V: TRBV19; size: NA; DNA: TGTGCCAGTAGCAAGGGATCGGGACAGACCTACGAGCAGTACTTC; CDR3: CASSKGSGQTYEQYF
J: TRBJ1-2; D: NA; V: TRBV19; size: NA; DNA: TGTGCCAGTAACGCAGGAGGACATTCGGGCTATGGCTACACCTTC; CDR3: CASNAGGHSGYGYTF
J: TRBJ2-1; D: TRBD2; V: TRBV10-2; size: NA; DNA: TGCGCCAGCAGTGGACTAGCCGGGGTGTCTTACAATGAGCAGTTCTTC; CDR3: CASSGLAGVSYNEQFF
J: TRBJ2-7; D: NA; V: TRBV11-3; size: NA; DNA: TGTGCCAGCAGCCCCAACAGGGTTACCTACGAGCAGTACTTC; CDR3: CASSPNRVTYEQYF
J: TRBJ2-5; D: NA; V: TRBV7-2; size: few; DNA: TGTGCCAGCAGCTTAAGGTGGGGGCAAGAGACCCAGTACTTC; CDR3: CASSLRWGQETQYF
J: TRBJ2-6; D: NA; V: TRBV10-3; size: NA; DNA: TGTGCCATCAACTCAGGGGGGTCTGGGGCCAACGTCCTGACTTTC; CDR3: CAINSGGSGANVLTF
J: TRBJ2-3; D: NA; V: TRBV5-8; size: NA; DNA: TGTGCCAGCAACAACCCCGTTTGGGCTGGGACAGATACGCAGTATTTT; CDR3: CASNNPVWAGTDTQYF
J: TRBJ2-1; D: TRBD1; V: TRBV5-1; size: few; DNA: TGCGCCAGCAGCGACACCGGGACAGGGTTTGAGCAGTTCTTC; CDR3: CASSDTGTGFEQFF
J: TRBJ1-2; D: NA; V: TRBV30; size: NA; DNA: TGTGCCTGGTATGGGACACCCTATGGCTACACCTTC; CDR3: CAWYGTPYGYTF
J: TRBJ2-3; D: NA; V: TRBV6-6; size: NA; DNA: TGTGCCAGCAGTTGGGGAAGGGCCGGGGCAGATACGCAGTATTTT; CDR3: CASSWGRAGADTQYF
J: TRBJ2-2; D: NA; V: TRBV2; size: NA; DNA: TGTGCCAGCAGTGAAAGGGCCACCGGGGAGCTGTTTTTT; CDR3: CASSERATGELFF
J: TRBJ2-7; D: NA; V: TRBV28; size: NA; DNA: TGTGCCAGCAGTTTAGCTAGCGTATACTTCGAGCAGTACTTC; CDR3: CASSLASVYFEQYF
J: TRBJ2-5; D: NA; V: TRBV18; size: few; DNA: TGTGCCAGCTCACGACAAGAGACCCAGTACTTC; CDR3: CASSRQETQYF
J: TRBJ2-2; D: NA; V: TRBV7-2; size: NA; DNA: TGTGCCAGCAGCTTAGCCCAGGGTTTCACCGGGGAGCTGTTTTTT; CDR3: CASSLAQGFTGELFF
J: TRBJ1-5; D: TRBD1; V: TRBV19; size: NA; DNA: TGTGCCAGTAGTATAAGGGCAGGGGGCGTTTCTCAGCCCCAGCATTTT; CDR3: CASSIRAGGVSQPQHF
J: TRBJ2-7; D: NA; V: TRBV6-1; size: NA; DNA: TGTGCCAGCACCTCCGACCAAAAGTACGAGCAGTGCTTC; CDR3: CASTSDQKYEQCF
J: TRBJ2-2; D: NA; V: TRBV7-9; size: few; DNA: TGTGCCAGCACCCTACCGGGGGTCACCGGGGAGCTGTTTTTT; CDR3: CASTLPGVTGELFF